This TCR beta chain was sequenced for a study of OX40 agonist ivuxolimab in advanced cancers. Background on the study: At 0.01 to 10 mg/kg, ivuxolimab was administered intravenously to patients every 2 weeks. Of mixed ages from about 20 to 80 and averaging about 60 years, the group was approximately 80% male. Overall study results and limits: On average, a greater number of expanded clones characterised CD8+ T cells relative to CD4+.

Of note for this clone: The antigen is unknown.

Clones were sequenced by immunoSEQ multiplex PCR, and TCRdb holds only the in-frame ones, with some missing. Of tens of thousands of clones listed, approximately 91% are singletons. Germline V gives CDR1 SGHDT, CDR2 YYEEEE. V lost 4 bases to trimming and J lost 2 bases, with 4 bases between them. This CDR3 region has 11 residues. The chain employs TRBV5-6 and TRBJ2-7; no clear D gene. The receptor's source is an adult with an advanced solid tumor such as melanoma, head and neck, liver or kidney cancer. Sequencing used CD4+ or CD8+ T cells sorted from blood, obtained in a trial of the OX40 agonist ivuxolimab. CDR3 loop: CASSGAYEQYF. DNA for the CDR3: TGTGCCAGCAGCGGGGCCTACGAGCAGTACTTC.